This TCR beta chain appears in the sequencing data of a study of Ad26.COV2.S vaccination and SARS-CoV-2 variants. Study findings and constraints: Similar non-spike TCR breadth was observed in recipients of vaccine and of placebo.

Germline loops: CDR1 LNHDA, CDR2 SQIVND (reference sequence). This CDR3 is 15 amino acids long. Trimming cost V 4 bases and J 6 bases, with 18 bases left between them. Treatment in this sample: around 19 received Ad26.COV2.S at low or high dose, single or two shots; about five received placebo; per-sample allocation not given. Sampling was performed 63 days after the first vaccine or placebo injection. Points on this clone: As yet, its antigen is unknown.

Generated by immunoSEQ multiplex PCR, the TCRdb table keeps only in-frame clones and is missing some. The sample includes a few hundred thousand clones, roughly 90% of them seen just once. The origin of this receptor is a person between 18 and 59 years old who received the Ad26.COV2.S COVID-19 vaccine or a placebo. The sample in question was peripheral blood, obtained in a trial of Ad26.COV2.S vaccine versus placebo. V and J are TRBV19 and TRBJ1-1; unclear D gene. The CDR3 protein is CASSTVVRRTAEAFF. The CDR3 coding sequence is TGTGCCAGTAGTACCGTCGTACGCAGGACCGCTGAAGCTTTCTTT.